Listed here are 17 T cell receptor beta chains from one sample, sequenced in a study of T cell responses to AZD1222 COVID-19 vaccine. The table came from immunoSEQ multiplex PCR; TCRdb's copy has only in-frame clones and leaves some out. The table records over 95,000 clones, around 89% of them present only once. The sample consisted of peripheral blood, taken on day 0 of AZD1222 vaccination. These receptors originate from an adult in good health.

This sequence joins TRBV27 and TRBJ2-2; D not resolved. The length of the CDR3 is 13 residues. CDR1 and CDR2 from the germline V gene are MNHEY and SMNVEV (reference sequence). The ends were cut back, 6 bases at V and 6 bases at J, with 11 bases in the middle. CDR3 DNA: TGTGCCAGCAGAATACTTGGCCCCGGGGAGCTGTTTTTT. Its translation: CASRILGPGELFF.

The chain employs TRBV11-2 and TRBJ1-6; maybe TRBD1 (6 bases). Germline CDR1 reads SGHAT; CDR2 reads FQNNGV. The CDR3 covers 15 residues. Between the trimmed V and J ends, which lost 5 bases and 8 bases, there was a span of 16 bases. The CDR3 sequence is CASSAGAPGYSPLHF. The CDR3, as DNA: TGTGCCAGCAGCGCGGGGGCCCCGGGTTATTCACCCCTCCACTTT. Looking up the rest from reference TRBV11-2 and TRBJ1-6 gives the full variable domain: EAGVAQSPRYKIIEKRQSVAFWCNPISGHATLYWYQQILGQGPKLLIQFQNNGVVDDSQLPKDRFSAERLKGVDSTLKIQPAKLEDSAVYLCASSAGAPGYSPLHFGNGTRLTVT.

The V gene is TRBV6-5, the J gene TRBJ1-1, with 7 bases that match TRBD1. This CDR3 spans 15 amino acids. Unmatched junction bases numbered 8, after V lost 7 bases and J lost 0 bases. The germline V gene encodes CDR1 MNHEY and CDR2 SVGAGI. The CDR3 sequence: CASNGQALLNTEAFF. The CDR3 DNA follows: TGTGCCAGCAACGGACAGGCCTTACTGAACACTGAAGCTTTCTTT.

V is TRBV7-9 and J is TRBJ1-2; 9 nucleotides line up with TRBD1. This CDR3 contains 15 residues. Germline loops: CDR1 SEHNR, CDR2 FQNEAQ (reference sequence). V gave up 4 bases and J gave up 4 bases; unmatched junction bases: 7. This CDR3 is CASSSSGTGLYGYTF. The CDR3 coding sequence is TGTGCCAGCAGCTCCTCCGGGACAGGGCTCTATGGCTACACCTTC.

This rearrangement joins TRBV7-2 to TRBJ1-5; D unresolved. Germline V CDR1 and CDR2: SGHTA, FQGNSA. This CDR3 has 12 amino acids. V was cut by 3 bases and J by 9 bases, with 9 bases left in between. CDR3 nucleotide sequence: TGTGCCAGCAGCTTGGATCTGGGGCCCCAGCATTTT. Residues: CASSLDLGPQHF.

The chain links TRBV28 to TRBJ1-2, with D tentatively TRBD1 (5 bases). V gave up 5 bases and J gave up 2 bases, with 12 bases separating them. The CDR3 loop spans 14 amino acids. Germline CDR1 reads MDHEN; CDR2 reads SYDVKM. The CDR3 coding sequence is TGTGCCAGCAGTGGCGCGGGGGAGAACTATGGCTACACCTTC. Protein sequence: CASSGAGENYGYTF.

This rearrangement joins TRBV18 to TRBJ2-3; D is perhaps TRBD1 (6 bases). Per the germline V gene, CDR1 is KGHSH and CDR2 is LQKENI. The length of the CDR3 is 14 residues. Trimming stripped 0 bases from V and 5 bases from J, with 9 bases between. The chain's CDR3 is CASSPPGAGDTQYF. The DNA for the CDR3 is TGTGCCAGCTCACCACCGGGGGCCGGAGATACGCAGTATTTT.

The rearrangement uses TRBV5-1 and TRBJ1-2; D uncertain. CDR3 length: 13 amino acids. V lost 2 bases, J lost 2 bases, and 7 bases lay in between. Germline CDR1 reads SGHRS; CDR2 reads YFSETQ. For the CDR3, the DNA is TGCGCCAGCAGCTTTAGGGTAAACTATGGCTACACCTTC. This codes for CASSFRVNYGYTF.

The chain couples TRBV19 to TRBJ1-3, with D possibly being TRBD1 (5 bases). Trimming took off 6 bases at V and 2 bases at J, with 11 bases between the two ends. Germline values: CDR1 LNHDA, CDR2 SQIVND (reference sequence). This CDR3 comprises 14 residues. CDR3 sequence (DNA): TGTGCCAGTAGGGAAACAGGAGCTGGAAACACCATATATTTT. Translation gives CASRETGAGNTIYF.

The chain carries TRBV7-6 and TRBJ2-1; 9 positions match TRBD1. Germline lookup yields CDR1 SGHVS and CDR2 FNYEAQ. The CDR3 length is 15 residues. V was clipped by 3 bases and J by 4 bases; unmatched bases: 4. CDR3 region: CASSFAGTGYNEQFF. The DNA for the CDR3 is TGTGCCAGCAGCTTCGCCGGGACAGGGTACAATGAGCAGTTCTTC.

V is TRBV5-1 and J is TRBJ2-6; D remains unclear. CDR3 length: 16 residues. Looked up from germline, CDR1 is SGHRS and CDR2 is YFSETQ. The germline V and J ends were trimmed by 0 bases and 2 bases, with 9 bases remaining between them. The CDR3: CASSLGVPPGANVLTF. CDR3 DNA sequence: TGCGCCAGCAGCTTGGGGGTCCCCCCTGGGGCCAACGTCCTGACTTTC.

There are a few counts of this clone. The genes are TRBV28 and TRBJ2-7; tentatively, D is TRBD1 (5 bases). The germline V and J ends were trimmed by 11 bases and 1 base, with 12 bases remaining between them. From germline, CDR1 is MDHEN and CDR2 SYDVKM. This CDR3 spans 12 amino acids. The chain's CDR3 is CACSDRSYEQYF. DNA for the CDR3: TGTGCCTGCTCAGACAGATCCTACGAGCAGTACTTC.

The V gene is TRBV10-3, the J gene TRBJ1-2; D possibly corresponds to TRBD1 (5 bases). Per germline, CDR1 ENHRY and CDR2 SYGVKD. The V and J ends lost 8 bases and 4 bases respectively, with 20 bases between them. The CDR3 runs 15 residues. The CDR3 DNA follows: TGTGCCATCCGGCCCCCGGGGCGGTTGGTCTATGGCTACACCTTC. Translating it yields CAIRPPGRLVYGYTF.

The genes are TRBV19 and TRBJ2-7; 9 bases map to TRBD1. Germline CDR1 reads LNHDA; CDR2 reads SQIVND (reference sequence). V gave up 3 bases and J gave up 2 bases; unmatched junction bases: 8. This CDR3 has 16 residues. The CDR3 DNA follows: TGTGCCAGTAGTATGGAATGGGACAGGGTGCCCTACGAGCAGTACTTC. Translated, it gives CASSMEWDRVPYEQYF.

The chain recombines TRBV7-6 with TRBJ1-3, with 7 positions matching TRBD1. V shed 1 base, J shed 0 bases, and the junction held 3 bases outside the gene matches. The CDR3 has 16 amino acids. The germline V gene encodes CDR1 SGHVS and CDR2 FNYEAQ. The CDR3 DNA sequence: TGTGCCAGCAGCTTAGGACAGGGCTTCTCTGGAAACACCATATATTTT. Protein sequence: CASSLGQGFSGNTIYF.

The genes are TRBV6-2 or TRBV6-3 and TRBJ2-7; D may be TRBD1 (5 bases). Germline V lookup: CDR1 MNHEY, CDR2 SVGEGT. The V and J ends lost 5 bases and 0 bases respectively, with 11 bases between them. CDR3 length: 14 residues. The CDR3 bases are TGTGCCAGCAGTAACCGACAGTCCTCCTACGAGCAGTACTTC. Translated: CASSNRQSSYEQYF.

The count of this clone is one. This rearrangement joins TRBV18 to TRBJ1-2; 9 nucleotides align to TRBD1. J was trimmed by 4 bases and V by 3 bases; bases with no gene match: 9. Looked up from germline, CDR1 is KGHSH and CDR2 is LQKENI. The CDR3 loop spans 16 amino acids. DNA for the CDR3: TGTGCCAGCTCACCTAACCGGGACAGGGTGGCCTATGGCTACACCTTC. Its protein product is CASSPNRDRVAYGYTF.